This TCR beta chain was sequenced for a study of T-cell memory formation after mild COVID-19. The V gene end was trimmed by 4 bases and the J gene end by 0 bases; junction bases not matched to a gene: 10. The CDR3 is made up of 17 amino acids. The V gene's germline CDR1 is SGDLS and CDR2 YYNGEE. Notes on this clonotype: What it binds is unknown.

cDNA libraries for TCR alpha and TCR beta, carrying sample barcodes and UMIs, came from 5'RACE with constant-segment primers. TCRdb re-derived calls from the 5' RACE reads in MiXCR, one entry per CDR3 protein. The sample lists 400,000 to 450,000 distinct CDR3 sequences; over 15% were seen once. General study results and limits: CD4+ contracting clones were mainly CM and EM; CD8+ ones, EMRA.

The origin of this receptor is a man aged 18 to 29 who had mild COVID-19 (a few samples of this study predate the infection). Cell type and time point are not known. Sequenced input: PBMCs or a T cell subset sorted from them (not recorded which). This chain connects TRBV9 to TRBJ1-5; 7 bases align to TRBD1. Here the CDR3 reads CASSPKTDRDSNQPQHF. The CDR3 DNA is TGTGCCAGCAGCCCCAAGACTGACAGGGATAGCAATCAGCCCCAGCATTTT.